This TCR beta chain was captured in a study of CD8 T cells in ankylosing spondylitis. Study-level results: Seemingly distinctive of ankylosing spondylitis blood was a TCR beta motif formed by eight highly homologous variants. Within peripheral blood, clones linked to disease were CD8+ and relatively rare. Reactive arthritis synovial fluid and blood were previously reported to contain some motif variants.

The CDR3 is made up of 16 amino acids. CDR1 is SEHNR and CDR2 is FQNEAQ in the germline V gene (reference sequence). With V trimmed by 3 bases and J by 4 bases, 8 bases remained unmatched. This clonotype was counted many times. The antigen is unknown. MiXCR, run by TCRdb on the 5' RACE reads, gives a single entry per CDR3 protein. This sample has around 490,000 distinct CDR3 sequences, with 5.3% found just once. This clonotype was obtained from a male donor with ankylosing spondylitis. Sequencing used blood, either unsorted or a sorted T cell fraction (not recorded which). This chain uses TRBV7-9 with TRBJ1-1; TRBD1 aligns across 10 bases. CDR3 sequence reads: CASSFRFGDRGTEAFF. CDR3 in DNA: TGTGCCAGCAGCTTTAGATTTGGGGACAGGGGCACTGAAGCTTTCTTT.